Detailed here is one T cell receptor beta chain. Its antigen is not identified. The source of the sample is a study of cytomegalovirus exposure and HLA in healthy donors. Study context: Assignment to the Caucasian-associated ancestry cluster applied to approximately 79% of the approximately 360 genotyped donors.

Study outcomes and limitations: Relative to the approximately 670-donor mean, N-insertions were reportedly fewer in an Asian-associated ancestry cluster in a later analysis.

Amplification used 60 Vbeta primers and 13 Jbeta primers. The data were produced by immunoSEQ multiplex PCR, yet TCRdb's version contains in-frame clones alone and is incomplete. The sample includes some 170,000 clones, over 75% seen only once; the top ten take under 8%. The CDR3 length is 12 residues. The V and J ends lost 6 bases and 6 bases respectively, with 10 bases between them. The germline CDR1 and CDR2 sequences are SNHLY and FYNNEI. The TCR sequence derives from a man aged 35 to 55 in good health and CMV-seropositive. The chain recombines TRBV2 with TRBJ2-3, with D unresolved. The sample taken for sequencing was PBMCs. The CDR3 DNA reads as TGTGCCAGCAGGGGCGTATACGATACGCAGTATTTT. It is translated as CASRGVYDTQYF.